What follows are 17 T cell receptor beta chains derived from one specimen sequenced in a study of cytomegalovirus exposure and HLA in healthy donors. PCR involved 60 Vbeta and 13 Jbeta primers. Only in-frame clones appear in the TCRdb table, and some are missing; sequencing was by immunoSEQ multiplex PCR. This sample has approximately 200,000 clones, with about 77% found just once. The source material was PBMCs. Receptors were obtained from a young man in good health and CMV-seropositive.

The gene calls are TRBV7-9 and TRBJ1-2, with D perhaps TRBD1 (5 bases). Germline V gene lookup returns CDR1 SEHNR and CDR2 FQNEAQ (reference sequence). V lost 1 base, J lost 3 bases, and 15 bases lay in between. This CDR3 has 16 residues. The DNA of the CDR3 is TGTGCCAGCAGCTTAGGGCGGACCGGGGGAGACTATGGCTACACCTTC. Translating it yields CASSLGRTGGDYGYTF. Drawing the rest from reference TRBV7-9 and TRBJ1-2, the complete variable domain is DTGVSQNPRHKITKRGQNVTFRCDPISEHNRLYWYRQTLGQGPEFLTYFQNEAQLEKSRLLSDRFSAERPKGSFSTLEIQRTEQGDSAMYLCASSLGRTGGDYGYTFGSGTRLTVV.

This chain links TRBV5-1 with TRBJ2-1; TRBD2 matches 8 bases. Germline assignment: CDR1 SGHRS and CDR2 YFSETQ. This CDR3 spans 14 amino acids. Losses at the gene ends were 0 bases for V and 7 bases for J; bases not matched to a gene: 3. The CDR3: CASSLGSSGNEQFF. Here the CDR3 DNA reads TGCGCCAGCAGCTTGGGGTCTAGCGGGAATGAGCAGTTCTTC.

The gene calls are TRBV7-6 and TRBJ2-3; TRBD2 matches at 9 bases. There are 16 residues in the CDR3. Germline loops: CDR1 SGHVS, CDR2 FNYEAQ. Trimming at V came to 1 base and at J to 2 bases, leaving 4 bases not matched to a gene. The CDR3 spells CASSLGGTSYTDTQYF. As DNA, the CDR3 is TGTGCCAGCAGCTTAGGGGGGACTAGCTACACAGATACGCAGTATTTT.

This clone was seen only a few times. This rearrangement joins TRBV25-1 to TRBJ1-1; maybe TRBD1 (5 bases). Trimming pared 3 bases from V and 3 bases from J, leaving 8 bases between. CDR3 length: 13 amino acids. From germline, CDR1 is MGHDK and CDR2 SYGVNS. CDR3 in amino acids: CASSDPRDTEAFF. The DNA of the CDR3 is TGTGCCAGCAGTGACCCCAGGGACACTGAAGCTTTCTTT.

V gene TRBV21-1 combines with J gene TRBJ1-2. TRBV21-1 is recorded as a pseudogene. This CDR3 spans 11 amino acids. CDR3 in DNA: TGTGCCACAAGGGGCGGGAACGGCTACACCTTC. This translates into CATRGGNGYTF.

This chain connects TRBV2 to TRBJ2-1, with 9 bases identical to TRBD1. This CDR3 comprises 16 residues. The V and J ends lost 7 bases and 4 bases, in that order; junction bases with no gene match: 11. CDR1 is SNHLY, CDR2 FYNNEI, per germline. The DNA for the CDR3 is TGTGCCAGCACCTTGGACAGGGGCAGCGTTTACAATGAGCAGTTCTTC. It is translated as CASTLDRGSVYNEQFF.

The V and J genes are TRBV27 and TRBJ1-6; the match to TRBD1 covers 11 bases. The germline gives CDR1 MNHEY, CDR2 SMNVEV (reference sequence). The ends lost 6 bases at V and 7 bases at J; junction bases unmatched: 8. The CDR3 runs 16 residues. CDR3 loop: CASRDVGTGGNSPLHF. In DNA, the CDR3 is TGTGCCAGCAGGGACGTCGGGACAGGGGGGAATTCACCCCTCCACTTT.

The sample holds one count of this clone. This chain connects TRBV11-2 to TRBJ2-1, with 8 bases matching TRBD1. With 5 bases clipped from V and 7 bases from J, the junction kept 4 bases outside the gene matches. The CDR3 loop spans 13 amino acids. Germline V gene data show CDR1 as SGHAT and CDR2 as FQNNGV. As DNA, the CDR3 is TGTGCCAGCAGCCTGACAGGGGCAAATGAGCAGTTCTTC. The encoded protein is CASSLTGANEQFF.

The genes are TRBV4-2 and TRBJ1-5; TRBD1 is a possible D gene (5 bases). The germline CDR1 and CDR2 sequences are LGHNA and YNFKEQ. This CDR3 has 16 amino acids. Trimming took 4 bases from V and 1 from J, leaving 14 bases between them. The CDR3 spells CASSPLGGRSNQPQHF. The CDR3 nucleotides are TGTGCCAGCAGCCCCCTCGGGGGTAGGAGCAATCAGCCCCAGCATTTT.

This chain connects TRBV7-9 to TRBJ1-5; 10 bases are shared with TRBD1. CDR3 length: 19 residues. After removal of 4 bases from V and 2 bases from J, the junction contained 14 bases not matched to a gene. The germline V gene encodes CDR1 SEHNR and CDR2 FQNEAQ (reference sequence). The CDR3 loop is CASSSGWGTGEEGNQPQHF. The CDR3, as DNA: TGTGCCAGCAGCTCGGGCTGGGGGACAGGGGAGGAGGGCAATCAGCCCCAGCATTTT.

V is TRBV18 and J is TRBJ2-7; 9 positions match TRBD1. Germline CDR1 reads KGHSH; CDR2 reads LQKENI. This CDR3 region has 14 residues. Germline trimming cut 2 bases from V and 4 bases from J; bases unmatched to any gene: 3. For the CDR3, the DNA is TGTGCCAGCTCACCAGGACAGGGGAGATACGAGCAGTACTTC. Amino acids: CASSPGQGRYEQYF.

This chain uses TRBV19 with TRBJ2-2, with 7 bases matching TRBD2. This CDR3 has 17 residues. Germline-derived CDR1 and CDR2 are LNHDA and SQIVND (reference sequence). V gave up 3 bases and J gave up 4 bases; unmatched junction bases: 11. CDR3 region: CASSIIPTSESTGELFF. The CDR3 region has the DNA TGTGCCAGTAGTATTATACCCACTAGCGAGAGCACCGGGGAGCTGTTTTTT. The variable domain in full, completed from reference TRBV19 and TRBJ2-2, reads DGGITQSPKYLFRKEGQNVTLSCEQNLNHDAMYWYRQDPGQGLRLIYYSQIVNDFQKGDIAEGYSVSREKKESFPLTVTSAQKNPTAFYLCASSIIPTSESTGELFFGEGSRLTVL.

The V call is TRBV7-9, the J call TRBJ2-3, with D possibly being TRBD1 (5 bases). The CDR3 sequence is 17 residues long. Germline lookup yields CDR1 SEHNR and CDR2 FQNEAQ (reference sequence). Trimming took off 5 bases at V and 0 bases at J, with 18 bases between the two ends. CDR3 bases: TGTGCCAGCAGCCCACTACCCCTGGGGCACAGCACAGATACGCAGTATTTT. Amino acid sequence: CASSPLPLGHSTDTQYF. Complete variable domain (other parts from reference TRBV7-9 and TRBJ2-3): DTGVSQNPRHKITKRGQNVTFRCDPISEHNRLYWYRQTLGQGPEFLTYFQNEAQLEKSRLLSDRFSAERPKGSFSTLEIQRTEQGDSAMYLCASSPLPLGHSTDTQYFGPGTRLTVL.

The rearrangement links TRBV20-1 to TRBJ2-7; weak D call: TRBD2 (6 bases). CDR3 length: 11 residues. Trimming removed 5 bases at V and 7 bases at J, with 12 bases between. Germline V CDR1 and CDR2: DFQATT, SNEGSKA (reference sequence). Here the CDR3 DNA reads TGCAGTGCTTGGAGGGCTACGGAGCAGTACTTC. Protein product: CSAWRATEQYF.

The chain joins TRBV13 to TRBJ2-7; maybe TRBD1 (6 bases). The germline CDR1 and CDR2 sequences are PRHDT and FYEKMQ (reference sequence). This CDR3 comprises 17 residues. Trimming took off 4 bases at V and 0 bases at J, with 19 bases between the two ends. CDR3 sequence: CASSSYRDRWGSYEQYF. The CDR3 nucleotides read TGTGCCAGCAGCTCCTACAGGGATCGTTGGGGCTCCTACGAGCAGTACTTC.

This chain joins TRBV4-1 and TRBJ1-2, with 7 bases aligning to TRBD1. The CDR3 is made up of 14 amino acids. Looked up from germline, CDR1 is MGHRA and CDR2 is YSYEKL. The ends lost 4 bases at V and 2 bases at J; junction bases unmatched: 4. The chain's CDR3 is CASSPGQVNYGYTF. The CDR3 nucleotides are TGCGCCAGCAGCCCTGGACAGGTCAACTATGGCTACACCTTC.

This chain uses TRBV5-1 with TRBJ2-1, with D hard to call. Germline CDR1 SGHRS, CDR2 YFSETQ. Trimming pared 5 bases from V and 5 bases from J, leaving 17 bases between. This CDR3 region has 15 residues. The chain's CDR3 is CASRQLGAMDNEQFF. As DNA, the CDR3 is TGCGCCAGCAGGCAGCTGGGCGCCATGGACAATGAGCAGTTCTTC.